The clone carrying this TCR beta chain was seen a few times. Germline CDR1 and CDR2: MNHEY and SVGAGI. V was clipped by 4 bases and J by 3 bases; unmatched bases: 7. This CDR3 region has 15 residues. The data originate from a study of blood T cell repertoires in COVID-19. Looking at the study overall: Acute and convalescent COVID-19 specimens originated in the United States, Italy and Spain. Nucleic acid was either cDNA or gDNA, and it came from T cells, B-cell-depleted T cells, or PBMCs.

Methods used by the authors: Reference gene primer amplification gave nucleated cell count estimates. This table comes from immunoSEQ multiplex PCR, and its TCRdb copy is limited to in-frame clones, with some not included. That table gives V, J and clone size, and the DNA gave D and trimming. Of over 450,000 clones in the sample, approximately 89% are singletons; the top ten hold roughly 0.92%. This chain links TRBV6-5 with TRBJ2-3; TRBD2 aligns across 7 bases. The TCR was taken from a man between 18 and 29 years old with COVID-19, enrolled during active disease. The sequenced material came from peripheral blood. The CDR3 DNA sequence: TGTGCCAGCAGTTCCTTCTCGCGGGGGACAGATACGCAGTATTTT. Translating it yields CASSSFSRGTDTQYF.